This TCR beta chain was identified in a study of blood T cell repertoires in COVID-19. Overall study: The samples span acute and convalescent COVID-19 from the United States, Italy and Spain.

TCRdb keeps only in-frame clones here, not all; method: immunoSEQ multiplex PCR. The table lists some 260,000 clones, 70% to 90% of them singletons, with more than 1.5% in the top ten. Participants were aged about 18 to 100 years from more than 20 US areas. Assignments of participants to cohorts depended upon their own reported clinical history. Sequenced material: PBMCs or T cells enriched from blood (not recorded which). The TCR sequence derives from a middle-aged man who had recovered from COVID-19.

CDR3 bases: TGTGCCAGTAGTATCGACAGGGGGCGGAAGGCGGCTTTCTTT. This gives the protein CASSIDRGRKAAFF. The V and J genes are TRBV19 and TRBJ1-1; 10 positions agree with TRBD1. V was pared by 3 bases and J by 11 bases, with 9 bases of the junction left unmatched. CDR3 length: 14 amino acids. Germline V gives CDR1 LNHDA, CDR2 SQIVND (reference sequence).